This TCR beta chain was sequenced for a study of OX40 agonist ivuxolimab in advanced cancers. The repertoire was sequenced with immunoSEQ multiplex PCR; TCRdb's copy has only in-frame clones and lacks some. The sample consists of tens of thousands of clones, about nine tenths of them appearing once. Trimming stripped 0 bases from V and 8 bases from J, with 11 bases between. Germline V gene lookup returns CDR1 SGHKS and CDR2 YYEKEE (reference sequence). CDR3 size: 13 residues. The sequenced sample was CD4+ or CD8+ T cells sorted from blood, obtained in a trial of the OX40 agonist ivuxolimab. The clonotype was recovered from an adult with an advanced solid tumor such as melanoma, head and neck, liver or kidney cancer. The chain has TRBV5-5 and TRBJ1-2; D may be TRBD1 (5 bases). The CDR3 region is CASSLAGGFGYTF. The CDR3 region has the DNA TGTGCCAGCAGCTTGGCCGGGGGGTTCGGCTACACCTTC.